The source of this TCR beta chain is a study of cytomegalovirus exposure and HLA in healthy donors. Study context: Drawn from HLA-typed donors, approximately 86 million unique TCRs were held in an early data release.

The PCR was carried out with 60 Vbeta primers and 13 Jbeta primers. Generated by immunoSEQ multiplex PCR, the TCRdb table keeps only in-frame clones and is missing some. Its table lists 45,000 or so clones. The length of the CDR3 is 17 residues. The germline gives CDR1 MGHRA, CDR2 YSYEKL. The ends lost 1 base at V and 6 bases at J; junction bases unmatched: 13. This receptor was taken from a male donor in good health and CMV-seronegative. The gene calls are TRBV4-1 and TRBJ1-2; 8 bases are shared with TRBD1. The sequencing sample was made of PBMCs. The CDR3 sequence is CASSQGGGGTGKNGYTF. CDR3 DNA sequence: TGCGCCAGCAGCCAAGGAGGGGGTGGGACAGGAAAGAATGGCTACACCTTC.